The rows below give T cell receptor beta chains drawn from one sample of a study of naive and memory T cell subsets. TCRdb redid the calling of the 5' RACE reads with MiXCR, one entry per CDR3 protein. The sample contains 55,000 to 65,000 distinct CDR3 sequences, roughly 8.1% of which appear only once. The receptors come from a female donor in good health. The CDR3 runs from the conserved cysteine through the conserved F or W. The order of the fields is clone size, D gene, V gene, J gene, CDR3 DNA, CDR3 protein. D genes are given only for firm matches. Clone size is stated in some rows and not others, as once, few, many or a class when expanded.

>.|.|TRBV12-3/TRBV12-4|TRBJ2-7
TGTGCCAGCACCGGTAGGGGCGTTGACGACTACGAGCAGTACTTC
CASTGRGVDDYEQYF
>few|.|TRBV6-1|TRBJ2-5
TGTGCCAGCAGTGAATCCAGGGTCCAAGAGACCCAGTACTTC
CASSESRVQETQYF
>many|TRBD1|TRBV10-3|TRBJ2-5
TGTGCCATCAGTGACGCAGGGGGCTTTAAGGAGACCCAGTACTTC
CAISDAGGFKETQYF
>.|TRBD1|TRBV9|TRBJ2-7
TGTGCCAGCAGCCCGAGAGGGGACAGGGTGAGCTCCTACGAGCAGTACTTC
CASSPRGDRVSSYEQYF
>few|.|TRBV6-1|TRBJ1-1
TGTGCCAGCAACCCCGGGATTGGCACTGAAGCTTTCTTT
CASNPGIGTEAFF
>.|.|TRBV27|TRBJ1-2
TGTGCCAGCAGCGTAACAGGGATGACTAACTATGGCTACACCTTC
CASSVTGMTNYGYTF
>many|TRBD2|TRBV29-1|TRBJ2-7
TGCAGCGTCACCGGGACTAGCGGGAGTCGCGAGCAGTACTTC
CSVTGTSGSREQYF
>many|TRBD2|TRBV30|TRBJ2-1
TGTGCCTGGGGCCAGACTAGCGGGAATTATAGGGACAATGAGCAGTTCTTC
CAWGQTSGNYRDNEQFF
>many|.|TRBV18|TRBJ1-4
TGTGCCAGCTCACCAACCCAGGATAATGAAAAACTGTTTTTT
CASSPTQDNEKLFF
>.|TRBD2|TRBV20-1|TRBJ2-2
TGCAGTGCTAGATCGGGGGGAGTCAACACCGGGGAGCTGTTTTTT
CSARSGGVNTGELFF
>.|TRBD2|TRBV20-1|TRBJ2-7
TGCAGTGCTAGATCGGGACTAGCGGACACCTACGAGCAGTACTTC
CSARSGLADTYEQYF
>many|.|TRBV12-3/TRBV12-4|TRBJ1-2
TGTGCCAGCAGTTACCGACAGAATAATAACTATGGCTACACCTTC
CASSYRQNNNYGYTF
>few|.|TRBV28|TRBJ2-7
TGTGCCAGCAGTTTGGCGGCGGCAGAGTACGAGCAGTACTTC
CASSLAAAEYEQYF
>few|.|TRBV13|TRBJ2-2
TGTGCCAGCACCCCGGTTGGGGATGACACCGGGGAGCTGTTTTTT
CASTPVGDDTGELFF
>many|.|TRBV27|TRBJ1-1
TGTGCCAGCAGTTTAAAGGAGGTGGGCCAAGCTTTCTTT
CASSLKEVGQAFF
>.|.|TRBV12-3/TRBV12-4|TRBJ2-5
TGTGCCAGCAGTGAACAGGGTGGGTCCCAGTACTTC
CASSEQGGSQYF
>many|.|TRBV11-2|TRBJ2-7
TGTGCCAGCAGCAACTCCTACGAGCAGTACTTC
CASSNSYEQYF
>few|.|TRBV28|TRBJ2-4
TGTGCCAGCAGTTCCCCCGTCCGCGGGACACCGGTAGCCAAAAACATTCAGTACTTC
CASSSPVRGTPVAKNIQYF
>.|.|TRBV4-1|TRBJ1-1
TGCGCCAGCAGCCATTGGGGGTCCGAAGCTTTCTTT
CASSHWGSEAFF
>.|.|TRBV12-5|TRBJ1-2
TGTGCTAGTGGTTCTGGGGGCCGTCAGGACTATGGCTACACCTTC
CASGSGGRQDYGYTF
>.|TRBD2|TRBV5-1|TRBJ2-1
TGCGCCAGCAGCTTGGTCGCGGGGGGGCCTGAAGAGCAGTTCTTC
CASSLVAGGPEEQFF